Following are 32 T cell receptor beta chains from one sample sequenced in a study of cytotoxic CD8 clonotypes in ibrutinib-treated CLL. The repertoire was sequenced with immunoSEQ multiplex PCR; TCRdb's copy has only in-frame clones and lacks some. The profile shows 100,000 to 150,000 clones, approximately 85% of them singletons. The sequences come from PBMCs, collected after 24 months of ibrutinib treatment. The receptor set was obtained from a human donor with chronic lymphocytic leukemia.

The count of this clone is one. For the CDR3, the DNA is TGTGCCAGCAGCGCGGGACATAATAGCAATCAGCCCCAGCATTTT. Encoded protein: CASSAGHNSNQPQHF. V gene TRBV11-1 combines with J gene TRBJ1-5; D possibly corresponds to TRBD1 (6 bases). CDR3 size: 15 residues. V was shortened by 5 bases and J by 0 bases, with 11 bases between the two germline ends. The germline gives CDR1 SGHAT, CDR2 FQDESV (reference sequence).

V gene TRBV5-1 combines with J gene TRBJ2-5; 7 nucleotides agree with TRBD1. The CDR3 length is 13 residues. Trimming at V came to 1 base and at J to 5 bases, leaving 2 bases not matched to a gene. Per germline, CDR1 SGHRS and CDR2 YFSETQ. The CDR3 sequence: CASSLLQGETQYF. CDR3 bases: TGCGCCAGCAGCTTGTTACAGGGGGAGACCCAGTACTTC.

The chain recombines TRBV5-1 with TRBJ2-5; D uncertain. This CDR3 has 12 amino acids. Germline-derived CDR1 and CDR2 are SGHRS and YFSETQ. With 4 bases removed from V and 0 bases from J, the gap between germline ends came to 4 bases. CDR3 in amino acids: CASSLHQETQYF. The CDR3 nucleotides read TGCGCCAGCAGCCTACACCAAGAGACCCAGTACTTC. The full variable domain, with the rest looked up from reference TRBV5-1 and TRBJ2-5, is KAGVTQTPRYLIKTRGQQVTLSCSPISGHRSVSWYQQTPGQGLQFLFEYFSETQRNKGNFPGRFSGRQFSNSRSEMNVSTLELGDSALYLCASSLHQETQYFGPGTRLLVL.

This clone was counted a single time. V is TRBV30 and J is TRBJ2-7; weak D call: TRBD1 (8 bases). In germline, CDR1 is GTSNPN, CDR2 SVGIG (reference sequence). Trimming pared 6 bases from V and 6 bases from J, leaving 24 bases between. The CDR3 totals 15 residues. In nucleotides, the CDR3 is TGTGCCTGCGACAGGGGAGGGGGTATCGCTGCCGAGCAGTACTTC. Its protein product is CACDRGGGIAAEQYF. The full variable domain, rest sourced from reference TRBV30 and TRBJ2-7, is SQTIHQWPATLVQPVGSPLSLECTVEGTSNPNLYWYRQAAGRGLQLLFYSVGIGQISSEVPQNLSASRPQDRQFILSSKKLLLSDSGFYLCACDRGGGIAAEQYFGPGTRLTVT.

The V call is TRBV18, the J call TRBJ2-7; 7 bases are a match to TRBD1. The CDR3 is 13 amino acids. The V gene's germline CDR1 is KGHSH and CDR2 LQKENI. The trim removed 2 bases at V and 5 bases at J, leaving 3 bases unmatched. The CDR3 protein is CASSPATGNEQYF. CDR3 nucleotides: TGTGCCAGCTCACCAGCGACAGGGAACGAGCAGTACTTC.

CDR3 region: CATKQVLRDQPQHF. CDR3 in DNA: TGTGCCACGAAGCAGGTTCTTCGGGATCAGCCCCAGCATTTT. The chain combines TRBV10-3 with TRBJ1-5, with D unresolved. Trimming shortened V by 10 bases and J by 5 bases, and 18 bases separated the two germline ends. The CDR3 length is 14 residues. Germline V gene lookup returns CDR1 ENHRY and CDR2 SYGVKD.

The chain has TRBV15 and TRBJ1-5; D perhaps matches TRBD1 (5 bases). Germline CDR1 is LNHNV and CDR2 is YYDKDF (reference sequence). This CDR3 spans 15 amino acids. Trimming removed 6 bases from V and 0 bases from J, with 12 bases in between. The DNA for the CDR3 is TGTGCCACCAGGAGCGGGGCGTATAGCAATCAGCCCCAGCATTTT. It yields the protein CATRSGAYSNQPQHF.

The CDR3 reads CASSDSPTDTQYF. The CDR3 bases are TGTGCCAGCAGTGATTCCCCCACAGATACGCAGTATTTT. The chain links TRBV6-1 to TRBJ2-3, with D unresolved. CDR3 length equals 13 residues. Germline V gene data show CDR1 as MNHNS and CDR2 as SASEGT. Between the trimmed V and J ends, which lost 3 bases and 2 bases, there was a span of 6 bases.

The chain is built from TRBV7-2 and TRBJ1-1, with 8 positions matching TRBD1. The CDR3 extends over 14 amino acids. Germline loops: CDR1 SGHTA, CDR2 FQGNSA. V dropped 5 bases and J dropped 2; count of bases not matched to a gene: 4. For the CDR3, the DNA is TGTGCCAGCAGCCCGGACAGGGTTAACACTGAAGCTTTCTTT. It translates to CASSPDRVNTEAFF.

This clone appeared a few times. The chain is built from TRBV28 and TRBJ2-7, with 10 positions matching TRBD1. CDR3 size: 15 residues. With V trimmed by 5 bases and J by 3 bases, 7 bases remained unmatched. From germline, CDR1 is MDHEN and CDR2 SYDVKM. CDR3 in amino acids: CASSTPTGGYYEQYF. CDR3 sequence (DNA): TGTGCCAGCAGTACCCCGACAGGGGGCTACTACGAGCAGTACTTC.

The V gene is TRBV30, the J gene TRBJ2-3, with TRBD1 matching over 7 bases. Per germline, CDR1 GTSNPN and CDR2 SVGIG (reference sequence). Trimming at V came to 5 bases and at J to 3 bases, leaving 5 bases not matched to a gene. This CDR3 is built from 13 residues. This CDR3 is CAWDRVRTDTQYF. In DNA form, the CDR3 reads TGTGCCTGGGACAGGGTAAGGACAGATACGCAGTATTTT. The full variable domain, its missing parts supplied by reference TRBV30 and TRBJ2-3, is SQTIHQWPATLVQPVGSPLSLECTVEGTSNPNLYWYRQAAGRGLQLLFYSVGIGQISSEVPQNLSASRPQDRQFILSSKKLLLSDSGFYLCAWDRVRTDTQYFGPGTRLTVL.

CDR3 sequence reads: CASSIRSSGGAFASYNEQFF. In DNA form, the CDR3 reads TGTGCCAGTAGTATTAGGAGTAGCGGGGGGGCCTTCGCCTCATACAATGAGCAGTTCTTC. The chain carries TRBV19 and TRBJ2-1; the match to TRBD2 covers 11 bases. The V gene end was trimmed by 3 bases and the J gene end by 4 bases; junction bases not matched to a gene: 17. The CDR3 extends over 20 amino acids. CDR1 is LNHDA and CDR2 is SQIVND in the germline V gene (reference sequence).

V and J are TRBV11-1 and TRBJ1-4; 7 bases agree with TRBD1. The CDR3 extends over 14 amino acids. The J segment lost 2 bases and the V segment lost 5 bases, leaving 2 bases of the junction unmatched. Per the germline V gene, CDR1 is SGHAT and CDR2 is FQDESV (reference sequence). CDR3 sequence: CASSTGETNEKLFF. The CDR3 region has the DNA TGTGCCAGCAGCACAGGGGAGACTAATGAAAAACTGTTTTTT.

V usage is TRBV9 and J usage is TRBJ1-1; D not certain. Per germline, CDR1 SGDLS and CDR2 YYNGEE. CDR3 length equals 13 residues. V was pared by 0 bases and J by 3 bases, with 6 bases between. The CDR3 DNA reads TGTGCCAGCAGCGTAGGTAGAGACACTGAAGCTTTCTTT. This gives the protein CASSVGRDTEAFF.

The rearrangement links TRBV28 to TRBJ2-3; 7 bases agree with TRBD2. With V trimmed by 5 bases and J by 0 bases, 11 bases remained unmatched. Germline CDR1 and CDR2: MDHEN and SYDVKM. The CDR3 runs to 17 residues. CDR3 loop: CASSPGRWRGSTDTQYF. DNA of the CDR3: TGTGCCAGCAGTCCCGGGAGGTGGCGGGGGAGCACAGATACGCAGTATTTT.

This sequence joins TRBV4-1 and TRBJ2-1, with D perhaps TRBD2 (6 bases). The CDR3 covers 12 residues. CDR1 MGHRA and CDR2 YSYEKL come from the germline V gene. The ends were cut back, 4 bases at V and 8 bases at J, with 9 bases in the middle. The CDR3 region is CASSRPGDEQFF. In DNA, the CDR3 is TGCGCCAGCAGCCGACCGGGAGATGAGCAGTTCTTC.

This clone was seen once. The chain links TRBV28 to TRBJ1-1; D not resolved. V was cut by 5 bases and J by 5 bases, with 9 bases left in between. This CDR3 spans 12 amino acids. Germline loops: CDR1 MDHEN, CDR2 SYDVKM. The CDR3 region has the DNA TGTGCCAGCAGTAAGCAGAGTACTGAAGCTTTCTTT. It translates to CASSKQSTEAFF. Full variable domain (missing parts from reference TRBV28 and TRBJ1-1): DVKVTQSSRYLVKRTGEKVFLECVQDMDHENMFWYRQDPGLGLRLIYFSYDVKMKEKGDIPEGYSVSREKKERFSLILESASTNQTSMYLCASSKQSTEAFFGQGTRLTVV.

The sample holds a few counts of this clone. The V gene is TRBV11-2, the J gene TRBJ2-1, with TRBD2 identical over 10 bases. The CDR3 has 17 amino acids. Per germline, CDR1 SGHAT and CDR2 FQNNGV. Unmatched junction bases numbered 15, after V lost 6 bases and J lost 7 bases. CDR3 DNA sequence: TGTGCCAGCAGTCCAAGACCAGCGGGAGGGCCTGCGAATGAGCAGTTCTTC. It encodes CASSPRPAGGPANEQFF.

This chain links TRBV5-4 with TRBJ2-3; the D is unclear. Trimming cost V 2 bases and J 0 bases, with 7 bases left between them. The germline V gene encodes CDR1 SGHNT and CDR2 YYREEE (reference sequence). This CDR3 is 14 amino acids long. The CDR3 nucleotides read TGTGCCAGCAGCTTTGGTGCTAGCACAGATACGCAGTATTTT. It codes for CASSFGASTDTQYF.

The J gene is TRBJ1-4, the V gene TRBV14; unclear D gene. V was shortened by 0 bases and J by 0 bases, with 14 bases between the two germline ends. CDR3 length: 18 amino acids. Germline CDR1 is SGHDN and CDR2 is FVKESK. The CDR3 loop is CASSQDTREQATNEKLFF. CDR3 coding DNA: TGTGCCAGCAGCCAAGATACGCGGGAGCAAGCAACTAATGAAAAACTGTTTTTT.

The chain combines TRBV5-1 with TRBJ1-1; 8 nucleotides match TRBD1. In germline, CDR1 is SGHRS, CDR2 YFSETQ. Losses at the gene ends were 6 bases for V and 1 base for J; bases not matched to a gene: 5. This CDR3 has 14 amino acids. CDR3 bases: TGCGCCAGCACCTCCGGGACAGGGAACACTGAAGCTTTCTTT. Protein product: CASTSGTGNTEAFF.

V gene TRBV4-3 combines with J gene TRBJ2-5; no clear D. The CDR3 consists of 14 residues. Trimming took 1 base from V and 5 from J, leaving 11 bases between them. CDR1 and CDR2 (germline): LGHNA, YSLEER. The CDR3 DNA follows: TGCGCCAGCAGCCAAGTACGGTCACCGGAGACCCAGTACTTC. This sequence encodes CASSQVRSPETQYF.

The chain is built from TRBV11-1 and TRBJ2-7; 11 bases are a match to TRBD2. CDR1 and CDR2 from the germline V gene are SGHAT and FQDESV (reference sequence). This CDR3 contains 15 residues. After removal of 5 bases from V and 4 bases from J, the junction contained 7 bases not matched to a gene. CDR3: CASSVIAGGMYEQYF. In DNA form, the CDR3 reads TGTGCCAGCAGCGTTATAGCGGGGGGGATGTACGAGCAGTACTTC.

The V call is TRBV7-9, the J call TRBJ2-5; maybe TRBD1 (6 bases). The CDR3 runs to 15 residues. Trimming shortened V by 2 bases and J by 4 bases, and 14 bases separated the two germline ends. In germline, CDR1 is SEHNR, CDR2 FQNEAQ (reference sequence). The CDR3 coding sequence is TGTGCCAGCAGCTTAACGACAGGCACTCGAGAGACCCAGTACTTC. Amino acid sequence: CASSLTTGTRETQYF.

The genes are TRBV7-2 and TRBJ2-1, with TRBD2 identical over 10 bases. Germline V gene sequence: CDR1 SGHTA, CDR2 FQGNSA. CDR3 size: 15 residues. V shed 7 bases, J shed 7 bases, and the junction held 10 bases outside the gene matches. CDR3 in DNA: TGTGCCAGCACCATTGGGACTAGCGAAGGGAATGAGCAGTTCTTC. Amino acids: CASTIGTSEGNEQFF.

The rearrangement uses TRBV19 and TRBJ1-4; D is unresolved. Germline CDR1 reads LNHDA; CDR2 reads SQIVND (reference sequence). The CDR3 runs 14 residues. Trimming removed 3 bases at V and 0 bases at J, with 5 bases between. The CDR3 region is CASSIWATNEKLFF. CDR3 nucleotides: TGTGCCAGTAGTATCTGGGCAACTAATGAAAAACTGTTTTTT.

This chain links TRBV27 with TRBJ1-5, with 9 bases aligning to TRBD1. CDR3 length: 15 residues. Trimming took 5 bases from V and 5 from J; bases not matched to a gene: 7. CDR1 is MNHEY, CDR2 SMNVEV, per germline (reference sequence). In nucleotides, the CDR3 is TGTGCCAGCAGTCCTGGACAGGGGCGACATCAGCCCCAGCATTTT. Translated, it gives CASSPGQGRHQPQHF.

This rearrangement joins TRBV6-1 to TRBJ1-2, with D possibly TRBD1 on 5 matching bases. Germline lookup yields CDR1 MNHNS and CDR2 SASEGT. V was cut by 4 bases and J by 6 bases, with 18 bases left in between. The CDR3 is 15 amino acids. DNA for the CDR3: TGTGCCAGCAGTGTCACCTCCGGGACGGCAGATGGCTACACCTTC. This gives the protein CASSVTSGTADGYTF.

This chain uses TRBV5-1 with TRBJ2-2, with D hard to call. V shed 0 bases and J shed 8 bases, with 8 bases lying between them. Looked up from germline, CDR1 is SGHRS and CDR2 is YFSETQ. This CDR3 is 13 amino acids long. CDR3 amino acids: CASSLAVRGELFF. CDR3 coding DNA: TGCGCCAGCAGCTTGGCCGTTCGGGGGGAGCTGTTTTTT. Full variable domain (rest looked up from reference TRBV5-1 and TRBJ2-2): KAGVTQTPRYLIKTRGQQVTLSCSPISGHRSVSWYQQTPGQGLQFLFEYFSETQRNKGNFPGRFSGRQFSNSRSEMNVSTLELGDSALYLCASSLAVRGELFFGEGSRLTVL.

The genes are TRBV6-5 and TRBJ1-4, with unresolved D. Germline-derived CDR1 and CDR2 are MNHEY and SVGAGI. Trimming pared 6 bases from V and 7 bases from J, leaving 15 bases between. CDR3 length equals 14 residues. The CDR3 is CASRLGSRSEKLFF. The CDR3 coding sequence is TGTGCCAGCAGACTTGGTAGCAGGAGTGAAAAACTGTTTTTT.

The chain joins TRBV28 to TRBJ1-2; the match to TRBD1 covers 7 bases. Looked up from germline, CDR1 is MDHEN and CDR2 is SYDVKM. Trimming at V came to 2 bases and at J to 6 bases, leaving 15 bases not matched to a gene. This CDR3 is 17 amino acids long. This CDR3 is CASSLRQGSKVRHGYTF. The CDR3 DNA sequence: TGTGCCAGCAGTTTAAGACAGGGAAGTAAGGTTAGGCATGGCTACACCTTC.

The chain uses TRBV30 and TRBJ2-3, with 11 bases fitting TRBD1. The CDR3 sequence is 16 residues long. The trim removed 5 bases at V and 2 bases at J, leaving 9 bases unmatched. Germline values: CDR1 GTSNPN, CDR2 SVGIG (reference sequence). Written as DNA, the CDR3 is TGTGCCTGGTGTAGATGGACAGGGGGCGCCACAGATACGCAGTATTTT. It yields the protein CAWCRWTGGATDTQYF.